The entry that follows covers one TCR beta chain sequence. TCRdb itself ran the RT-PCR reads through MiXCR, one entry per CDR3 protein. The sample holds 200,000 to 250,000 distinct CDR3 sequences, 38% seen once. This record belongs to a study of patients and donors after allogeneic stem cell transplantation. This CDR3 has 16 amino acids. Trimming at V came to 4 bases and at J to 4 bases, leaving 8 bases not matched to a gene. Germline CDR1 reads SGDLS; CDR2 reads YYNGEE. Sequenced: blood, either unsorted or a sorted T cell fraction (not recorded which). The chain links TRBV9 to TRBJ2-1; 10 nucleotides align to TRBD2. The source is a human donor who was either an allogeneic HSCT recipient or a stem cell or donor lymphocyte infusion donor (not recorded which). It is not recorded whose cells these are; they may come from a transplant donor. The CDR3 here is CASSMGLARSYNEQFF. The CDR3 coding sequence is TGTGCCAGCAGCATGGGACTAGCGAGATCATACAATGAGCAGTTCTTC.